This is a list of T cell receptor beta chains from one sample in a study of PD-1 blockade in classical Hodgkin lymphoma. The method was immunoSEQ multiplex PCR; TCRdb's version includes in-frame clones alone and lacks a portion of them. The data show around 30,000 clones, about 88% seen once. The material sequenced was CD4+ T cells from blood, taken before the fourth cycle of nivolumab. Receptors originate from a human donor with classical Hodgkin lymphoma. Both conserved end residues are part of each CDR3. The D gene is left open where the match is weak. Size is stated for part of the rows, as once, few or many counts, or as a class when the clone is expanded.

size	D	V	J	DNA	CDR3
-	TRBD1	TRBV6-1	TRBJ2-1	TGTGCCAGCACCCGGGACAGGGGGGGTGAGCAGTTCTTC	CASTRDRGGEQFF
few	-	TRBV6-1	TRBJ1-5	TGTGCCAGCAGTGAATTTTTGCCCCAGCATTTT	CASSEFLPQHF
-	TRBD2	TRBV27	TRBJ2-3	TGTGCCAGCAGTTTTTTAGCGGGGGGGTTTCACACAGATACGCAGTATTTT	CASSFLAGGFHTDTQYF
-	-	TRBV10-3	TRBJ2-1	TGTGCAATTACACCCGAGGCCTCCAATGAGCAGTTCTTC	CAITPEASNEQFF
-	-	TRBV28	TRBJ2-4	TGTGCCAGCAGTTTACGTACAGGCACCAAAAACATTCAGTACTTC	CASSLRTGTKNIQYF
once	-	TRBV28	TRBJ2-1	TGTGCCAGCAGTTTCGGACTCTACAATGAGCAGTTCTTC	CASSFGLYNEQFF
once	-	TRBV20-1	TRBJ2-7	TGCAGTGCTACCGCCTACGAGCAGTACTTC	CSATAYEQYF
-	-	TRBV5-1	TRBJ1-5	TGCGCCAGCAGCTTGGGGGCAGGGAGCAATCAGCCCCAGCATTTT	CASSLGAGSNQPQHF
-	-	TRBV7-9	TRBJ1-6	TGTGCCAGCAGCTTTGACCTCTGGAATTCACCCCTCCACTTT	CASSFDLWNSPLHF
-	-	TRBV19	TRBJ1-2	TGTGCCAGTAACTTCGGAGGAAAACATGGCTACACCTTC	CASNFGGKHGYTF
few	-	TRBV2	TRBJ1-6	TGTGCCAGCAGTGTAGTACAGGATAATTCACCCCTCCACTTT	CASSVVQDNSPLHF
-	TRBD1	TRBV5-1	TRBJ2-7	TGCGCCAGCAGCTCGGGACAGGGGGCAATCTACGAGCAGTACTTC	CASSSGQGAIYEQYF
-	-	TRBV11-1	TRBJ2-3	TGTGCCAGCAGCTTAGGGGGGTTTTGGACAGATACGCAGTATTTT	CASSLGGFWTDTQYF
-	-	TRBV5-8	TRBJ1-2	TGTGCCAGCAGCTTGCCCCACAGGGAAAGCTATGGCTACACCTTC	CASSLPHRESYGYTF
-	-	TRBV4-1	TRBJ2-5	TGCGCCAGCAGCCAAACAGGGAGGTACCAAGAGACCCAGTACTTC	CASSQTGRYQETQYF
-	-	TRBV7-9	TRBJ2-7	TGTGCCAGCAGCTTATATCGACAGCAGGGTCATTACTTC	CASSLYRQQGHYF
-	-	TRBV7-2	TRBJ1-2	TGTGCCAGCAGCTTAGGGGGCTCGGCGTATGGCTACACCTTC	CASSLGGSAYGYTF
-	-	TRBV29-1	TRBJ2-3	TGCAGCGTTTCTCAGGGTTCAGATACGCAGTATTTT	CSVSQGSDTQYF
-	-	TRBV12-1	TRBJ2-3	TGTGCCAGCAGCTTTGAGCGGACTAGCGGGAGGGTAACAGATACGCAGTATTTT	CASSFERTSGRVTDTQYF